The subject of this entry is one TCR beta chain. Through a sample-barcoded 5' primer and a J-beta primer mix, a second PCR was run for about 6 to 11 cycles. A 12-random-nucleotide template-switch adaptor tagged each cDNA molecule. TCRdb itself ran the 5' RACE reads through MiXCR, one entry per CDR3 protein. The repertoire holds about 2 million distinct CDR3 sequences, with around 50% as singletons. The sample originates from a study of blood T cells in healthy people across ages. The clonotype was recovered from a middle-aged woman in good health. Sequencing was carried out using blood.

CDR3 residues: CSVEKGQGNGYTF. CDR3 sequence (DNA): TGCAGCGTTGAAAAAGGACAGGGGAACGGCTACACCTTC. The V and J genes are TRBV29-1 and TRBJ1-2; TRBD1 matches at 9 bases. CDR3 length equals 13 residues. Germline V gene sequence: CDR1 SQVTM, CDR2 ANQGSEA. V lost 2 bases to trimming and J lost 8 bases; unmatched junction nucleotides: 6.